The present T cell receptor (beta chain) was sequenced within a study of cytomegalovirus exposure and HLA in healthy donors. Germline assignment: CDR1 SGHNT and CDR2 YENEEA. The CDR3 loop spans 17 amino acids. This clone came up once. Germline and junction disagree at one end, which may indicate a read error. 13 Jbeta primers and 60 Vbeta primers were used for the PCR. The protocol was immunoSEQ multiplex PCR, while the TCRdb copy is restricted to in-frame clones and leaves out a portion. The sample gives approximately 160,000 clones, 65% to 80% of which show up once; 4.5% to 5% is in the top ten. The chain is built from TRBV11-3 and TRBJ1-1, with 10 bases fitting TRBD1. The TCR was taken from a man aged 18 to 29 in good health and CMV-seropositive. Source material: PBMCs. The CDR3 DNA reads as TGTGCCAGCAGCCTTCCGACAGGGGGCTTGATGAATACTGAAGCTTTCTTT. It encodes CASSLPTGGLMNTEAFF.